The next 6 T cell receptor beta chains were all read from a single sample in a study of blood T cell repertoires in COVID-19. TCRdb's table, derived via immunoSEQ multiplex PCR, lists solely in-frame clones and lacks some. The data hold over 100,000 clones, with less than 85% observed a single time. Sequencing used peripheral blood. The source is a woman aged 55-70 years with acute or convalescent COVID-19.

The chain joins TRBV28 to TRBJ2-7; tentatively, D is TRBD1 (5 bases). V lost 1 base and J 6 bases, leaving 13 bases between the germline ends. Germline values: CDR1 MDHEN, CDR2 SYDVKM. The CDR3 sequence is 14 residues long. DNA for the CDR3: TGTGCCAGCAGTTTATTGCAAGGGGTAGGCGAGCAGTACTTC. As protein: CASSLLQGVGEQYF.

J is TRBJ2-2 and V is TRBV19; TRBD2 agrees at 9 bases. This CDR3 is built from 19 residues. Trimming at V came to 8 bases and at J to 0 bases, leaving 16 bases not matched to a gene. The germline V gene encodes CDR1 LNHDA and CDR2 SQIVND (reference sequence). For the CDR3, the DNA is TGTGCCAGTTCCCGGGCGGGGGGGCGATTCTTGGCGAACACCGGGGAGCTGTTTTTT. Its protein product is CASSRAGGRFLANTGELFF.

The gene calls are TRBV28 and TRBJ1-1; the D gene is possibly TRBD1 (6 bases). The CDR3 loop spans 14 amino acids. V gave up 0 bases and J gave up 6 bases, with 11 bases separating them. CDR1 and CDR2 (germline): MDHEN, SYDVKM. CDR3 DNA: TGTGCCAGCAGTTTATGGGGGGCCGACTCTGAAGCTTTCTTT. It yields the protein CASSLWGADSEAFF.

There are a few counts of this clone. The chain is built from TRBV27 and TRBJ1-1; D may be TRBD1 (5 bases). Trimming removed 1 base from V and 5 bases from J, with 17 bases in between. Germline V CDR1 and CDR2: MNHEY, SMNVEV (reference sequence). The CDR3 covers 16 residues. Written as DNA, the CDR3 is TGTGCCAGCAGTTTATACGCATATCGGGGGGGTACTGAAGCTTTCTTT. Protein: CASSLYAYRGGTEAFF.

The rearrangement links TRBV29-1 to TRBJ2-7, with D hard to call. The V gene's germline CDR1 is SQVTM and CDR2 ANQGSEA. The CDR3 covers 13 residues. V lost 6 bases to trimming and J lost 2 bases, with 14 bases between them. The CDR3 DNA follows: TGCAGCGTCGCGATGGGCCTGGCCTACGAGCAGTACTTC. Its protein product is CSVAMGLAYEQYF.

The rearrangement uses TRBV2 and TRBJ2-7, with TRBD1 identical over 11 bases. Germline V gene data show CDR1 as SNHLY and CDR2 as FYNNEI. The CDR3 is 15 amino acids. With V trimmed by 6 bases and J by 2 bases, 6 bases remained unmatched. CDR3 sequence: CASSEGQGETYEQYF. Written as DNA, the CDR3 is TGTGCCAGCAGCGAGGGACAGGGGGAGACCTACGAGCAGTACTTC.